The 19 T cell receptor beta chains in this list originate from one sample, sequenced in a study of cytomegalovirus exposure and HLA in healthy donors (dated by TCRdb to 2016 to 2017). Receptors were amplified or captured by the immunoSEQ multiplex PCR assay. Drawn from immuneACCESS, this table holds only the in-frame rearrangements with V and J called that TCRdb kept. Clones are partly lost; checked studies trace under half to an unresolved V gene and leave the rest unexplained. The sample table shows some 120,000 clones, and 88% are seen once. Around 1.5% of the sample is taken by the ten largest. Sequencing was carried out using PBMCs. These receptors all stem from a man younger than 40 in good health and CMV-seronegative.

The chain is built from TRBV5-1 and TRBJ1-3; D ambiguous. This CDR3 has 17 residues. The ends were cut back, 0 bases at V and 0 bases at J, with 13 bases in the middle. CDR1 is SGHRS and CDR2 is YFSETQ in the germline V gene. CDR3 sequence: CASSLEELKYSGNTIYF. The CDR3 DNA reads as TGCGCCAGCAGCTTGGAAGAACTTAAGTACTCTGGAAACACCATATATTTT.

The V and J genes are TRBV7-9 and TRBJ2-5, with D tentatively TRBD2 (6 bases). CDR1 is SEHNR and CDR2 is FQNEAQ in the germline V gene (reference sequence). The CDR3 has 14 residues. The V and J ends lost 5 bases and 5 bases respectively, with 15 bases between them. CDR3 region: CASSPYGRGETQYF. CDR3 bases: TGTGCCAGCAGCCCCTACGGGAGAGGGGAGACCCAGTACTTC.

The CDR3 reads CSVDPSGSSYEQYF. In DNA form, the CDR3 reads TGCAGCGTTGACCCTAGCGGGAGCTCCTACGAGCAGTACTTC. The rearrangement links TRBV29-1 to TRBJ2-7; 10 nucleotides align to TRBD2. Per the germline V gene, CDR1 is SQVTM and CDR2 is ANQGSEA. This CDR3 region has 14 residues. The junction had 2 bases not matched to a gene; V was cut back by 3 bases and J by 0 bases.

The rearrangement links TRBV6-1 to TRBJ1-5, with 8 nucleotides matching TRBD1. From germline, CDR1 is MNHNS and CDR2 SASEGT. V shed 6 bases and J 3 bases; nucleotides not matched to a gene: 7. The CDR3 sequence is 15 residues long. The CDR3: CASRNVGQVNQPQHF. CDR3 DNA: TGTGCCAGCAGGAATGTGGGACAGGTCAATCAGCCCCAGCATTTT.

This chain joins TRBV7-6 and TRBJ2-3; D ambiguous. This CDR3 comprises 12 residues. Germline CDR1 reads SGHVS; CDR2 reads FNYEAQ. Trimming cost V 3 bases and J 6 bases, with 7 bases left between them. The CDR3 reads CASSFFGDTQYF. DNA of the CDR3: TGTGCCAGCAGCTTTTTCGGGGATACGCAGTATTTT. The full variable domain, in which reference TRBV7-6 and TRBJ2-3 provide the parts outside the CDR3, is GAGVSQSPRYKVTKRGQDVALRCDPISGHVSLYWYRQALGQGPEFLTYFNYEAQQDKSGLPNDRFSAERPEGSISTLTIQRTEQRDSAMYRCASSFFGDTQYFGPGTRLTVL.

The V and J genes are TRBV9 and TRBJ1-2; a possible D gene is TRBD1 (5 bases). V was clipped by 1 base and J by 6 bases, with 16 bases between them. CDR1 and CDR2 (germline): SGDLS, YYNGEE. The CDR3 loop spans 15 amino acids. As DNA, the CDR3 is TGTGCCAGCAGCGTAAGAGTAGGGGTTGGACATGGCTACACCTTC. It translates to CASSVRVGVGHGYTF.

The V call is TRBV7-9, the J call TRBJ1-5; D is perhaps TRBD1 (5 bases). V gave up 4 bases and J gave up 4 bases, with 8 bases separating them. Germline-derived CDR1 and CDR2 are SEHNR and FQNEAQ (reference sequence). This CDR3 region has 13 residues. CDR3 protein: CASSSDSNQPQHF. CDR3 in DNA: TGTGCCAGCAGCTCCGACAGTAATCAGCCCCAGCATTTT.

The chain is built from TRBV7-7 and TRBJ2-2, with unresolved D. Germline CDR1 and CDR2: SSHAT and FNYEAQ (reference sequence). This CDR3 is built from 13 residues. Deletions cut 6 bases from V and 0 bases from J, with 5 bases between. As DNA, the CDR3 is TGTGCCAGCAGACAGTCGAACACCGGGGAGCTGTTTTTT. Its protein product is CASRQSNTGELFF.

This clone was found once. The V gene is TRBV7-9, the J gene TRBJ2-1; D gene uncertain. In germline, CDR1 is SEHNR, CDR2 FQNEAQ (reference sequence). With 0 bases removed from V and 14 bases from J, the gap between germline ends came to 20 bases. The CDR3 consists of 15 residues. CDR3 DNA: TGTGCCAGCAGCTTAGCAACCCCCGACACGCAAAGGAAGTTCTTC. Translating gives CASSLATPDTQRKFF.

For the CDR3, the DNA is TGTGCCAGCCTCCTCCCGGGAGTCCTTGAGCAGTTCTTC. It encodes CASLLPGVLEQFF. The rearrangement uses TRBV2 and TRBJ2-1, with D possibly being TRBD2 (6 bases). The germline CDR1 and CDR2 sequences are SNHLY and FYNNEI. V lost 8 bases and J lost 9, with 17 bases in between. This CDR3 region has 13 residues. The variable domain in full, completed from reference TRBV2 and TRBJ2-1, reads EPEVTQTPSHQVTQMGQEVILRCVPISNHLYFYWYRQILGQKVEFLVSFYNNEISEKSEIFDDQFSVERPDGSNFTLKIRSTKLEDSAMYFCASLLPGVLEQFFGPGTRLTVL.

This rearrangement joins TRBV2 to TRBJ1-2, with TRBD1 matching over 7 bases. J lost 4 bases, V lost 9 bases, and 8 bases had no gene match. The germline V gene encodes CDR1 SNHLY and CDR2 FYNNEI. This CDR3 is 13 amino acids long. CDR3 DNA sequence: TGTGCCAGTCTCAGGGGGTTCGGCTATGGCTACACCTTC. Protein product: CASLRGFGYGYTF.

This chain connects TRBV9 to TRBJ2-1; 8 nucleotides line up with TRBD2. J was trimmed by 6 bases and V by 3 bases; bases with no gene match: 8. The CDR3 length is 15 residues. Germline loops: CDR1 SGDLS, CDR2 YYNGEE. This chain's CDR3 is CASSAQASGSNEQFF. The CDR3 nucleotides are TGTGCCAGCAGCGCGCAGGCTAGCGGGTCCAATGAGCAGTTCTTC.

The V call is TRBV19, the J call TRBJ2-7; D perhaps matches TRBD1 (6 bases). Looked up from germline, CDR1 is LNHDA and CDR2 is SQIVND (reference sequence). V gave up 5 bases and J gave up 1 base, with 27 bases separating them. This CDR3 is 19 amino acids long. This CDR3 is CASSARTDSSWGPSYEQYF. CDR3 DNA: TGTGCCAGTAGTGCTAGGACAGATAGCTCCTGGGGTCCTTCCTACGAGCAGTACTTC.

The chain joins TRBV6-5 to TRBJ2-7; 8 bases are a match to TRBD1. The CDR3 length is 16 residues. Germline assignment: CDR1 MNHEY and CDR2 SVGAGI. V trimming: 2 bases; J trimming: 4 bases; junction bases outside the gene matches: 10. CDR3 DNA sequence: TGTGCCAGCAGTTACAAACAGAGGACAGGGAGTTACGAGCAGTACTTC. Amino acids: CASSYKQRTGSYEQYF.

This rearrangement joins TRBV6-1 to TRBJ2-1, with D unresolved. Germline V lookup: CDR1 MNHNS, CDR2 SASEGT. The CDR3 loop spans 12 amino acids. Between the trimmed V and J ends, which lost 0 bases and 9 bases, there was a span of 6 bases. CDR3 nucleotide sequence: TGTGCCAGCAGTGAAGCTCGCAGTGAGCAGTTCTTC. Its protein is CASSEARSEQFF.

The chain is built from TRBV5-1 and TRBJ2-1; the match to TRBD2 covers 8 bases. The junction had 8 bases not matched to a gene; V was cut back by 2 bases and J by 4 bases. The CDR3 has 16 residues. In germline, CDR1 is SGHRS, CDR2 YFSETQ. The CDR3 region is CASSLPVSGMYNEQFF. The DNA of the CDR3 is TGCGCCAGCAGCTTACCTGTTAGCGGGATGTACAATGAGCAGTTCTTC.

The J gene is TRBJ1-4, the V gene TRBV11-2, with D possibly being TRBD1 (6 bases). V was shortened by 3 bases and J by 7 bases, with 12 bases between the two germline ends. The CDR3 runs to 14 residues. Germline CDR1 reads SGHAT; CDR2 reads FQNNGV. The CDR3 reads CASSFAPDSEKLFF. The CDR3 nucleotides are TGTGCCAGCAGCTTTGCCCCGGACAGTGAAAAACTGTTTTTT.

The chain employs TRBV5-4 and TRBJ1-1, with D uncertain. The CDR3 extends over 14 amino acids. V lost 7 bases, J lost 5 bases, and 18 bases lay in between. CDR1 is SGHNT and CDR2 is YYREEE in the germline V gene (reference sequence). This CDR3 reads CASYTLGRPTEAFF. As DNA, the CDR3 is TGTGCCAGCTACACTTTGGGCAGGCCGACTGAAGCTTTCTTT.

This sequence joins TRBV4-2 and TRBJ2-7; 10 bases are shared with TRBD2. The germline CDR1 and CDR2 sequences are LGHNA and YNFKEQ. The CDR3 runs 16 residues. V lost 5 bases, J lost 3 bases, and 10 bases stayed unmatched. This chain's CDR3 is CASSSRLAGDIYEQYF. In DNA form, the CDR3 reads TGTGCCAGCAGCTCCCGACTAGCGGGTGATATCTACGAGCAGTACTTC.